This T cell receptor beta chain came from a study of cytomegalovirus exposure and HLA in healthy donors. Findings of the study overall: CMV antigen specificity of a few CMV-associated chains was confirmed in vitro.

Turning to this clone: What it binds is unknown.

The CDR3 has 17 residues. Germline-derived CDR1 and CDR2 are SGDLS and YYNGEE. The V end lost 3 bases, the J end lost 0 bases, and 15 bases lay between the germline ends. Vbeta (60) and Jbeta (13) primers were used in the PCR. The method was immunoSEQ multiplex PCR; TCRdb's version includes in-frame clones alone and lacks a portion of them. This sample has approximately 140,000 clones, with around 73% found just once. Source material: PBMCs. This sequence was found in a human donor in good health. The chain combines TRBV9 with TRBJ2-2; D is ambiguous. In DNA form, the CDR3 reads TGTGCCAGCAGCGCCGCACCTCAGGCACCGAACACCGGGGAGCTGTTTTTT. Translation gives CASSAAPQAPNTGELFF.